The 21 T cell receptor beta chains below were found in one sample sequenced in a study of cytotoxic CD8 clonotypes in ibrutinib-treated CLL. Clones were sequenced by immunoSEQ multiplex PCR, and TCRdb holds only the in-frame ones, with some missing. The sample holds some 84,000 clones; 86% are singletons and the top ten take approximately 5.4%. The specimen comprised PBMCs, sampled before ibrutinib treatment. The source of these receptors is a human donor with chronic lymphocytic leukemia.

J is TRBJ2-3 and V is TRBV13; D not resolved. The CDR3 loop spans 11 amino acids. Trimming took 2 bases from V and 6 from J, leaving 3 bases between them. Germline CDR1 and CDR2: PRHDT and FYEKMQ (reference sequence). In nucleotides, the CDR3 is TGTGCCAGCAGCTTACGGGATACGCAGTATTTT. It is translated as CASSLRDTQYF.

The chain employs TRBV18 and TRBJ2-7; D may be TRBD1 (6 bases). The CDR3 sequence is 15 residues long. Germline CDR1 is KGHSH and CDR2 is LQKENI. Between the trimmed V and J ends, which lost 4 bases and 3 bases, there was a span of 16 bases. The CDR3 spells CASSLIQGPHYEQYF. In DNA form, the CDR3 reads TGTGCCAGCTCACTCATACAGGGTCCCCACTACGAGCAGTACTTC.

The J gene is TRBJ2-4, the V gene TRBV9; unclear D gene. Trimming removed 4 bases at V and 8 bases at J, with 13 bases between. Germline-derived CDR1 and CDR2 are SGDLS and YYNGEE. There are 13 residues in the CDR3. For the CDR3, the DNA is TGTGCCAGCAGCCCCGCTGTTGTCGACATTCAGTACTTC. Protein: CASSPAVVDIQYF.

The V and J genes are TRBV4-1 and TRBJ1-4, with 7 bases fitting TRBD1. V dropped 3 bases and J dropped 4; count of bases not matched to a gene: 8. Germline V gene data show CDR1 as MGHRA and CDR2 as YSYEKL. This CDR3 comprises 16 residues. In nucleotides, the CDR3 is TGCGCCAGCAGCCACCGAGGACAGGAGAATAATGAAAAACTGTTTTTT. It translates to CASSHRGQENNEKLFF.

The CDR3 sequence is CASSFISSGYNEQFF. The DNA for the CDR3 is TGTGCCAGCAGTTTCATTTCTAGCGGGTACAATGAGCAGTTCTTC. This chain links TRBV28 with TRBJ2-1; the match to TRBD2 covers 8 bases. The germline gives CDR1 MDHEN, CDR2 SYDVKM. Trimming cost V 3 bases and J 4 bases; bases outside gene matches: 5. CDR3 length: 15 amino acids.

This rearrangement joins TRBV28 to TRBJ1-1; D unresolved. CDR1 is MDHEN, CDR2 SYDVKM, per germline. Deletions cut 6 bases from V and 1 base from J, with 9 bases between. The CDR3 has 13 residues. The CDR3 sequence is CASSKGGNTEAFF. The CDR3 region has the DNA TGTGCCAGCAGCAAAGGAGGGAACACTGAAGCTTTCTTT.

V gene TRBV5-4 combines with J gene TRBJ1-1; D might be TRBD1 (5 bases). Germline values: CDR1 SGHNT, CDR2 YYREEE (reference sequence). Trimming removed 2 bases at V and 3 bases at J, with 17 bases between. This CDR3 spans 16 amino acids. The CDR3, as DNA: TGTGCCAGCAGCTTAGATTTCGGGGGGGAGGACACTGAAGCTTTCTTT. Its protein is CASSLDFGGEDTEAFF.

This chain joins TRBV5-1 and TRBJ2-3, with a possible D match to TRBD1 (6 bases). The germline V gene encodes CDR1 SGHRS and CDR2 YFSETQ. The CDR3 extends over 15 amino acids. V lost 4 bases, J lost 0 bases, and 12 bases lay in between. The DNA of the CDR3 is TGCGCCAGCAGCGTGGGACACACAAGCACAGATACGCAGTATTTT. This translates into CASSVGHTSTDTQYF.

V usage is TRBV11-2 and J usage is TRBJ2-7; D assignment may be TRBD1 or TRBD2 (5 bases each). V shed 0 bases and J shed 2 bases, with 17 bases lying between them. CDR3 length equals 17 residues. The germline V gene encodes CDR1 SGHAT and CDR2 FQNNGV. The CDR3 sequence: CASSLEVEGPKPYEQYF. The CDR3 bases are TGTGCCAGCAGCTTAGAGGTTGAGGGGCCCAAACCCTACGAGCAGTACTTC. Full variable domain (remainder filled in from reference TRBV11-2 and TRBJ2-7): EAGVAQSPRYKIIEKRQSVAFWCNPISGHATLYWYQQILGQGPKLLIQFQNNGVVDDSQLPKDRFSAERLKGVDSTLKIQPAKLEDSAVYLCASSLEVEGPKPYEQYFGPGTRLTVT.

This clone was seen once. The chain combines TRBV6-1 with TRBJ1-2, with TRBD1 identical over 9 bases. Germline V gene lookup returns CDR1 MNHNS and CDR2 SASEGT. CDR3 length equals 18 residues. V lost 1 base to trimming and J lost 4 bases; unmatched junction nucleotides: 13. The chain's CDR3 is CASSEVRRDRAFVYGYTF. CDR3 bases: TGTGCCAGCAGTGAAGTTCGACGGGACAGGGCTTTTGTCTATGGCTACACCTTC.

V gene TRBV6-1 combines with J gene TRBJ1-5; 7 bases map to TRBD1. The ends lost 3 bases at V and 2 bases at J; junction bases unmatched: 13. In germline, CDR1 is MNHNS, CDR2 SASEGT. The CDR3 loop spans 18 amino acids. CDR3 nucleotides: TGTGCCAGCAGTGACCTTCGGACAGGCATCAGGGGCAATCAGCCCCAGCATTTT. It encodes CASSDLRTGIRGNQPQHF.

The V gene is TRBV5-1, the J gene TRBJ2-7; perhaps TRBD2 as D (7 bases). V was clipped by 6 bases and J by 0 bases, with 19 bases between them. CDR3 length: 16 amino acids. Germline V CDR1 and CDR2: SGHRS, YFSETQ. The DNA of the CDR3 is TGCGCCAGCAACCCGGGGGGCGGGGAGAGCTCCTACGAGCAGTACTTC. This translates into CASNPGGGESSYEQYF.

The chain joins TRBV11-2 to TRBJ2-3; 10 positions match TRBD1. V trimming: 4 bases; J trimming: 5 bases; junction bases outside the gene matches: 6. The CDR3 sequence is 15 residues long. Germline assignment: CDR1 SGHAT and CDR2 FQNNGV. This CDR3 is CASSSTGGFGDTQYF. CDR3 nucleotide sequence: TGTGCCAGCAGCTCGACAGGGGGCTTTGGAGATACGCAGTATTTT.

The V and J genes are TRBV19 and TRBJ2-1; 12 nucleotides match TRBD2. The CDR3 has 17 residues. From germline, CDR1 is LNHDA and CDR2 SQIVND (reference sequence). J gave up 4 bases and V 1 base, and 5 bases lay outside the gene matches. CDR3 protein: CASSIGGLAGIYNEQFF. The CDR3 coding sequence is TGTGCCAGTAGTATAGGTGGACTAGCGGGAATTTACAATGAGCAGTTCTTC.

The chain carries TRBV10-1 and TRBJ2-2; 9 nucleotides align to TRBD1. Per germline, CDR1 WNHNN and CDR2 SYGVQD (reference sequence). The CDR3 sequence is 16 residues long. J was trimmed by 6 bases and V by 10 bases; bases with no gene match: 15. The DNA of the CDR3 is TGCGCCATACCCCCACCGGGACAGGGCAGGGCCGGGGAGCTGTTTTTT. Translating gives CAIPPPGQGRAGELFF.

The chain uses TRBV27 and TRBJ2-2; TRBD1 agrees at 9 bases. Trimming at V came to 7 bases and at J to 5 bases, leaving 11 bases not matched to a gene. The CDR3 covers 16 residues. From germline, CDR1 is MNHEY and CDR2 SMNVEV (reference sequence). CDR3 nucleotide sequence: TGTGCCAGCACTACAGGGGGCAGGGAGATTACCGGGGAGCTGTTTTTT. It codes for CASTTGGREITGELFF.

A single count supports this clone. This rearrangement joins TRBV7-3 to TRBJ2-1; 10 positions match TRBD2. The trim removed 5 bases at V and 4 bases at J, leaving 5 bases unmatched. Germline V gives CDR1 SGHTA, CDR2 FQGTGA. The CDR3 has 15 residues. CDR3 nucleotides: TGTGCCAGCAGCAGCGGGAGGGGATTTTACAATGAGCAGTTCTTC. This encodes CASSSGRGFYNEQFF.

The V gene is TRBV10-3, the J gene TRBJ1-4; unclear D gene. The CDR3 loop spans 16 amino acids. In germline, CDR1 is ENHRY, CDR2 SYGVKD. V was cut by 0 bases and J by 4 bases, with 12 bases left in between. The CDR3 DNA reads TGTGCCATCAGTGAGTCTTGGGCACTAAATAATGAAAAACTGTTTTTT. Translation: CAISESWALNNEKLFF.

The rearrangement uses TRBV7-2 and TRBJ1-2; TRBD1 agrees at 10 bases. CDR1 and CDR2 from the germline V gene are SGHTA and FQGNSA. J gave up 6 bases and V 3 bases, and 10 bases lay outside the gene matches. The CDR3 sequence is 16 residues long. The CDR3 DNA follows: TGTGCCAGCAGCTTCCTTCCGGGGACAGGGGCGGATGGCTACACCTTC. It yields the protein CASSFLPGTGADGYTF.

The rearrangement joins TRBV19 to TRBJ2-2, with D unresolved. This CDR3 has 16 residues. V was pared by 0 bases and J by 5 bases, with 13 bases between. From germline, CDR1 is LNHDA and CDR2 SQIVND (reference sequence). CDR3: CASSIDPGMGTGELFF. The CDR3 DNA reads as TGTGCCAGTAGTATAGATCCTGGGATGGGGACCGGGGAGCTGTTTTTT.

V usage is TRBV5-1 and J usage is TRBJ1-1; TRBD1 agrees at 7 bases. Per germline, CDR1 SGHRS and CDR2 YFSETQ. V gave up 4 bases and J gave up 3 bases; unmatched junction bases: 6. This CDR3 contains 14 residues. For the CDR3, the DNA is TGCGCCAGCAGCGCCCGACAGGGAGACACTGAAGCTTTCTTT. Translation: CASSARQGDTEAFF.